Included here is one T cell receptor beta chain sequence, with context. This PCR relied on a set of 60 Vbeta primers and 13 Jbeta primers. Sequencing used immunoSEQ multiplex PCR; TCRdb keeps in-frame clones, though not all of them. This sample has 180,000 or so clones, with 76% found just once. These data are taken from a study of cytomegalovirus exposure and HLA in healthy donors. From germline, CDR1 is PRHDT and CDR2 FYEKMQ (reference sequence). CDR3 size: 15 residues. With 6 bases clipped from V and 8 bases from J, the junction kept 10 bases outside the gene matches. The sample consisted of PBMCs. The chain couples TRBV13 to TRBJ1-4; 9 positions match TRBD1. This TCR was recovered from a man between 18 and 29 years old in good health and CMV-seronegative. The CDR3 DNA is TGTGCCAGCAGTCAACGGGACAGGGTGACCGAAAAACTGTTTTTT. It translates to CASSQRDRVTEKLFF.